The next 17 T cell receptor beta chains were all read from a single sample in a study of immune evolution from preneoplasia to lung adenocarcinoma. Profiled with immunoSEQ multiplex PCR; TCRdb holds only in-frame clones, not every one. Among approximately 26,000 clones listed, 74% were seen once. Specimen: FFPE invasive lung adenocarcinoma tissue. The receptors stem from a person between 55 and 69 years old with invasive lung adenocarcinoma. Some clones in this sample may be carry-over from other donors' samples.

The chain uses TRBV6-5 and TRBJ2-3; TRBD2 agrees at 9 bases. CDR1 and CDR2 from the germline V gene are MNHEY and SVGAGI. CDR3 size: 14 residues. V was clipped by 6 bases and J by 6 bases; unmatched bases: 7. The CDR3 protein is CASRRGLASDTQYF. CDR3 in DNA: TGTGCCAGCAGACGGGGACTAGCTTCCGATACGCAGTATTTT.

This clone was counted a few times. J is TRBJ1-2 and V is TRBV30; 8 nucleotides line up with TRBD1. V lost 2 bases to trimming and J lost 5 bases; unmatched junction nucleotides: 4. Germline values: CDR1 GTSNPN, CDR2 SVGIG (reference sequence). This CDR3 contains 13 residues. CDR3 sequence (DNA): TGTGCCTGGAGTCACGACAGGGGATATGGCTACACCTTC. Encoded protein: CAWSHDRGYGYTF. The complete variable domain, with remaining parts taken from reference TRBV30 and TRBJ1-2, reads SQTIHQWPATLVQPVGSPLSLECTVEGTSNPNLYWYRQAAGRGLQLLFYSVGIGQISSEVPQNLSASRPQDRQFILSSKKLLLSDSGFYLCAWSHDRGYGYTFGSGTRLTVV.

J is TRBJ2-2 and V is TRBV7-9; TRBD1 is a possible D gene (8 bases). Germline V gives CDR1 SEHNR, CDR2 FQNEAQ (reference sequence). V shed 4 bases and J shed 3 bases, with 12 bases lying between them. This CDR3 comprises 15 residues. CDR3 residues: CASSWGGQDTGELFF. CDR3 nucleotides: TGTGCCAGCAGCTGGGGGGGACAGGACACCGGGGAGCTGTTTTTT.

This clone was detected only a few times. The V call is TRBV7-9, the J call TRBJ2-7; D is uncertain. Trimming pared 1 base from V and 2 bases from J, leaving 9 bases between. Germline V gene lookup returns CDR1 SEHNR and CDR2 FQNEAQ (reference sequence). The CDR3 is 14 residues long. CDR3 sequence (DNA): TGTGCCAGCAGCTTAGGCGCCAGGCCCTACGAGCAGTACTTC. This translates into CASSLGARPYEQYF.

This chain joins TRBV11-2 and TRBJ2-7; D not resolved. The V and J ends lost 2 bases and 3 bases respectively, with 8 bases between them. This CDR3 spans 13 amino acids. CDR1 is SGHAT, CDR2 FQNNGV, per germline. The CDR3 DNA follows: TGTGCCAGCAGCTTATCCATAATCTACGAGCAGTACTTC. It codes for CASSLSIIYEQYF.

The chain carries TRBV28 and TRBJ2-2; 9 nucleotides align to TRBD2. Germline CDR1 and CDR2: MDHEN and SYDVKM. V shed 7 bases and J 5 bases; nucleotides not matched to a gene: 8. The CDR3 totals 15 residues. The CDR3 is CASTAGGLGTGELFF. The CDR3 region has the DNA TGTGCCAGCACGGCGGGAGGGCTGGGGACCGGGGAGCTGTTTTTT.

The J gene is TRBJ2-5, the V gene TRBV5-1; a weak D match, TRBD1 (5 bases). The CDR3 is made up of 14 amino acids. Per germline, CDR1 SGHRS and CDR2 YFSETQ. V was shortened by 4 bases and J by 5 bases, with 15 bases between the two germline ends. CDR3 protein: CASSPGNFRETQYF. CDR3 nucleotide sequence: TGCGCCAGCAGCCCAGGGAACTTCAGGGAGACCCAGTACTTC.

V usage is TRBV28 and J usage is TRBJ2-7; 8 bases fit TRBD1. The CDR3 totals 14 residues. V shed 7 bases, J shed 0 bases, and the junction held 5 bases outside the gene matches. The germline V gene has CDR1 MDHEN and CDR2 SYDVKM. CDR3 coding DNA: TGTGCCAGCACCCCGGGACAGGCCTCCTACGAGCAGTACTTC. This sequence encodes CASTPGQASYEQYF.

The chain joins TRBV20-1 to TRBJ1-2; D is unclear. The CDR3 sequence is 8 residues long. Germline CDR1 is DFQATT and CDR2 is SNEGSKA (reference sequence). Trimming took off 3 bases at V and 7 bases at J, with 0 bases between the two ends. Here the CDR3 DNA reads TGCAGTGCTAGTGGCTACACCTTC. It specifies CSASGYTF.

CDR3 sequence: CASSQVGPGQGVDTQYF. The CDR3 DNA is TGTGCCAGCAGCCAAGTAGGCCCCGGACAGGGCGTCGATACGCAGTATTTT. The chain combines TRBV14 with TRBJ2-3, with 8 bases aligning to TRBD1. CDR1 is SGHDN and CDR2 is FVKESK in the germline V gene. This CDR3 has 17 residues. Unmatched junction bases numbered 12, after V lost 1 base and J lost 6 bases.

The chain recombines TRBV30 with TRBJ2-5, with no clear D. Germline CDR1 GTSNPN, CDR2 SVGIG (reference sequence). V was clipped by 0 bases and J by 5 bases, with 10 bases between them. The CDR3 runs 13 residues. The CDR3 nucleotides read TGTGCCTGGAGTGTAGGGTCAGGCGAGACCCAGTACTTC. Translating gives CAWSVGSGETQYF.

By sample fraction, this clone is medium-sized (0.01 to 0.1%). V gene TRBV4-3 combines with J gene TRBJ2-7, with D perhaps matching TRBD2 (6 bases). The V end lost 4 bases, the J end lost 3 bases, and 25 bases lay between the germline ends. Per germline, CDR1 LGHNA and CDR2 YSLEER. This CDR3 has 18 residues. CDR3 sequence (DNA): TGCGCCAGCAGCCCGAGGGAGGAGGTAAAAAAGACTTTCTACGAGCAGTACTTC. Translating it yields CASSPREEVKKTFYEQYF.

Here the CDR3 DNA reads TGTGCCTGGAGTGGGGGGACGTTGGCCAAAAACATTCAGTACTTC. Translation: CAWSGGTLAKNIQYF. This sequence joins TRBV30 and TRBJ2-4; D tentatively fits TRBD1 or TRBD2 (5 bases each). From germline, CDR1 is GTSNPN and CDR2 SVGIG (reference sequence). This CDR3 contains 15 residues. Trimming removed 1 base at V and 1 base at J, with 11 bases between.

The chain combines TRBV4-1 with TRBJ1-2; D is unresolved. Germline CDR1 reads MGHRA; CDR2 reads YSYEKL. The CDR3 spans 15 residues. V lost 0 bases and J 0 bases, leaving 8 bases between the germline ends. CDR3 sequence reads: CASSQDTATNYGYTF. The CDR3 DNA is TGCGCCAGCAGCCAAGATACGGCTACTAACTATGGCTACACCTTC.

The gene calls are TRBV5-1 and TRBJ1-1; 7 bases agree with TRBD1. The V gene's germline CDR1 is SGHRS and CDR2 YFSETQ. The trim removed 4 bases at V and 0 bases at J, leaving 3 bases unmatched. There are 14 residues in the CDR3. Here the CDR3 DNA reads TGCGCCAGCAGCACGACAGGGTTGAACACTGAAGCTTTCTTT. Protein product: CASSTTGLNTEAFF.

The chain employs TRBV4-1 and TRBJ2-1; 10 positions match TRBD2. Germline CDR1 MGHRA, CDR2 YSYEKL. The CDR3 covers 16 residues. V was clipped by 4 bases and J by 6 bases; unmatched bases: 9. DNA of the CDR3: TGCGCCAGCAGCCTTGCAAGCGGGAGGGCCACCAATGAGCAGTTCTTC. Residues: CASSLASGRATNEQFF.

For this clone: The junction shows a germline mismatch at one end, possibly a read error. The V and J genes are TRBV7-7 and TRBJ2-5; 10 positions match TRBD2. From germline, CDR1 is SSHAT and CDR2 FNYEAQ (reference sequence). The CDR3 totals 14 residues. The CDR3 sequence is CASSLAGAEETQYF. The CDR3, as DNA: TGTGCTAGCAGCCTAGCGGGAGCGGAGGAGACCCAGTACTTC.